Shown below are 21 T cell receptor beta chains from a single sample sequenced in a study of cytotoxic CD8 clonotypes in ibrutinib-treated CLL. Profiling relied on immunoSEQ multiplex PCR, and the TCRdb table lists in-frame clones only, not all of them. The data contain just over 65,000 clones, roughly 72% of them singletons. Material: PBMCs, obtained after 12 months of ibrutinib treatment. These receptors all come from a human donor with chronic lymphocytic leukemia.

The chain joins TRBV7-3 to TRBJ2-7; D gene uncertain. V was trimmed by 2 bases and J by 5 bases, leaving 10 bases between them. This CDR3 spans 13 amino acids. CDR1 and CDR2 from the germline V gene are SGHTA and FQGTGA. In DNA, the CDR3 is TGTGCCAGCAGCTTAGGGTCCGCAAACGAGCAGTACTTC. Its translation is CASSLGSANEQYF. Using reference TRBV7-3 and TRBJ2-7 for the parts outside the CDR3, the full variable domain is GAGVSQTPSNKVTEKGKYVELRCDPISGHTALYWYRQSLGQGPEFLIYFQGTGAADDSGLPNDRFFAVRPEGSVSTLKIQRTERGDSAVYLCASSLGSANEQYFGPGTRLTVT.

The chain uses TRBV7-9 and TRBJ2-1, with D unclear. The CDR3 covers 14 residues. The germline CDR1 and CDR2 sequences are SEHNR and FQNEAQ (reference sequence). V was trimmed by 1 base and J by 7 bases, leaving 11 bases between them. For the CDR3, the DNA is TGTGCCAGCAGCTTAGAATTGGATCATAATGAGCAGTTCTTC. Its protein product is CASSLELDHNEQFF.

The rearrangement uses TRBV29-1 and TRBJ2-5, with D perhaps matching TRBD1 or TRBD2 (6 bases each). V lost 4 bases to trimming and J lost 0 bases, with 12 bases between them. The CDR3 contains 14 residues. Germline V CDR1 and CDR2: SQVTM, ANQGSEA. Written as DNA, the CDR3 is TGCAGCGTTGTAGGGGGGACGTACCAAGAGACCCAGTACTTC. It specifies CSVVGGTYQETQYF.

V is TRBV28 and J is TRBJ1-5; 8 positions match TRBD1. Germline V gene sequence: CDR1 MDHEN, CDR2 SYDVKM. This CDR3 is built from 14 residues. V gave up 6 bases and J gave up 9 bases; unmatched junction bases: 10. CDR3 coding DNA: TGTGCCAGCAGGCCCTCAGGACAGGGCCGGCCCCAGCATTTT. Translating gives CASRPSGQGRPQHF.

V usage is TRBV18 and J usage is TRBJ2-1; 8 nucleotides match TRBD2. The junction had 3 bases not matched to a gene; V was cut back by 3 bases and J by 5 bases. Looked up from germline, CDR1 is KGHSH and CDR2 is LQKENI. The length of the CDR3 is 14 residues. This chain's CDR3 is CASSPRGGDNEQFF. The CDR3 bases are TGTGCCAGCTCACCCCGGGGGGGGGACAATGAGCAGTTCTTC.

A remark on this clone: Other DNA sequences of this sample code for an identical CDR3. The CDR3 coding sequence is TGTGCCAGCTCACCGGACAAGAGCTATGGCTACACCTTC. Residues: CASSPDKSYGYTF. V gene TRBV18 combines with J gene TRBJ1-2; the D gene is possibly TRBD1 (5 bases). The CDR3 has 13 residues. Deletions cut 3 bases from V and 4 bases from J, with 9 bases between. The V gene's germline CDR1 is KGHSH and CDR2 LQKENI.

This clone was detected once. This chain uses TRBV18 with TRBJ1-2, with a tentative D call TRBD1 (6 bases). The germline gives CDR1 KGHSH, CDR2 LQKENI. This CDR3 comprises 17 residues. V lost 0 bases and J 2 bases, leaving 16 bases between the germline ends. Here the CDR3 reads CASSPPGGGALNYGYTF. The CDR3 DNA reads TGTGCCAGCTCACCACCCGGAGGGGGGGCCCTCAACTATGGCTACACCTTC.

V is TRBV6-5 and J is TRBJ2-1, with D possibly TRBD2 on 6 matching bases. Trimming pared 6 bases from V and 6 bases from J, leaving 12 bases between. This CDR3 spans 13 amino acids. The germline V gene encodes CDR1 MNHEY and CDR2 SVGAGI. The CDR3 DNA reads TGTGCCAGCAGGAGACTAGTTGTCAATGAGCAGTTCTTC. This encodes CASRRLVVNEQFF.

The rearrangement links TRBV7-2 to TRBJ2-3; D is possibly TRBD1 (6 bases). Trimming stripped 0 bases from V and 0 bases from J, with 16 bases between. The germline CDR1 and CDR2 sequences are SGHTA and FQGNSA. The CDR3 spans 18 residues. The CDR3 nucleotides are TGTGCCAGCAGCTTAGCGTCCGGAACGGACAGTAGCACAGATACGCAGTATTTT. Amino acid sequence: CASSLASGTDSSTDTQYF.

In its sample, this clone was seen once. The chain recombines TRBV18 with TRBJ1-5, with 9 bases identical to TRBD1. The V segment lost 2 bases and the J segment 4 bases; nucleotides outside the gene matches: 6. The CDR3 extends over 16 amino acids. Germline values: CDR1 KGHSH, CDR2 LQKENI. CDR3 nucleotide sequence: TGTGCCAGCTCACCATTGGGGACAGGGAGAAATCAGCCCCAGCATTTT. Translating it yields CASSPLGTGRNQPQHF.

This chain joins TRBV7-3 and TRBJ1-1; D is unclear. This CDR3 region has 14 residues. V lost 4 bases, J lost 1 base, and 10 bases lay in between. Per the germline V gene, CDR1 is SGHTA and CDR2 is FQGTGA. The DNA for the CDR3 is TGTGCCAGCAGCTCGGCCGGGGAGAACACTGAAGCTTTCTTT. This codes for CASSSAGENTEAFF. The full variable domain, in which reference TRBV7-3 and TRBJ1-1 provide the parts outside the CDR3, is GAGVSQTPSNKVTEKGKYVELRCDPISGHTALYWYRQSLGQGPEFLIYFQGTGAADDSGLPNDRFFAVRPEGSVSTLKIQRTERGDSAVYLCASSSAGENTEAFFGQGTRLTVV.

The chain joins TRBV2 to TRBJ2-6; D uncertain. Germline assignment: CDR1 SNHLY and CDR2 FYNNEI. There are 15 residues in the CDR3. Trimming pared 4 bases from V and 0 bases from J, leaving 7 bases between. The CDR3 nucleotides are TGTGCCAGCAGTGGATCCAGCTCTGGGGCCAACGTCCTGACTTTC. Its protein is CASSGSSSGANVLTF. The full variable domain, completed using reference TRBV2 and TRBJ2-6, is EPEVTQTPSHQVTQMGQEVILRCVPISNHLYFYWYRQILGQKVEFLVSFYNNEISEKSEIFDDQFSVERPDGSNFTLKIRSTKLEDSAMYFCASSGSSSGANVLTFGAGSRLTVL.

This chain connects TRBV2 to TRBJ2-3; D ambiguous. V was cut by 11 bases and J by 0 bases, with 15 bases left in between. Germline V lookup: CDR1 SNHLY, CDR2 FYNNEI. The CDR3 covers 14 residues. The chain's CDR3 is CAGTKDFSTDTQYF. CDR3 coding DNA: TGTGCCGGCACCAAGGATTTTAGCACAGATACGCAGTATTTT.

This chain links TRBV19 with TRBJ2-1; the match to TRBD1 covers 9 bases. V trimming: 6 bases; J trimming: 8 bases; junction bases outside the gene matches: 5. This CDR3 contains 13 residues. Germline loops: CDR1 LNHDA, CDR2 SQIVND (reference sequence). Here the CDR3 DNA reads TGTGCCAGTAGCCGGGACAGGGCCTATGAGCAGTTCTTC. It codes for CASSRDRAYEQFF.

The rearrangement joins TRBV27 to TRBJ2-3; D might be TRBD1 (6 bases). Per the germline V gene, CDR1 is MNHEY and CDR2 is SMNVEV (reference sequence). V gave up 4 bases and J gave up 4 bases, with 12 bases separating them. CDR3 length: 14 amino acids. The CDR3 sequence is CASSSRRGADTQYF. The DNA for the CDR3 is TGTGCCAGCAGTTCCCGCAGGGGCGCAGATACGCAGTATTTT.

The table lists this clone with a count of one. The J gene is TRBJ2-3, the V gene TRBV7-3; D might be TRBD1 (5 bases). The CDR3 consists of 13 residues. Germline assignment: CDR1 SGHTA and CDR2 FQGTGA. V was shortened by 5 bases and J by 6 bases, with 12 bases between the two germline ends. CDR3 protein: CASSIGAGDTQYF. As DNA, the CDR3 is TGTGCCAGCAGCATAGGGGCCGGGGATACGCAGTATTTT.

The chain is built from TRBV5-4 and TRBJ2-7, with D perhaps matching TRBD2 (6 bases). Trimming removed 2 bases at V and 5 bases at J, with 14 bases between. The V gene's germline CDR1 is SGHNT and CDR2 YYREEE (reference sequence). CDR3 length: 14 amino acids. CDR3 protein: CASSFEGASDEQYF. Here the CDR3 DNA reads TGTGCCAGCAGCTTCGAAGGGGCTAGCGACGAGCAGTACTTC. Based on the CDR3 plus reference TRBV5-4 and TRBJ2-7, the full variable domain is ETGVTQSPTHLIKTRGQQVTLRCSSQSGHNTVSWYQQALGQGPQFIFQYYREEENGRGNFPPRFSGLQFPNYSSELNVNALELDDSALYLCASSFEGASDEQYFGPGTRLTVT.

The V call is TRBV9, the J call TRBJ1-1, with 9 bases lining up with TRBD1. Germline V gene lookup returns CDR1 SGDLS and CDR2 YYNGEE. The CDR3 consists of 17 residues. The V segment lost 7 bases and the J segment 3 bases; nucleotides outside the gene matches: 16. CDR3: CASRPGQGPLGDTEAFF. The CDR3 DNA sequence: TGTGCCAGCCGGCCGGGACAGGGTCCCTTGGGGGACACTGAAGCTTTCTTT.

The chain employs TRBV7-2 and TRBJ2-7; 10 bases are a match to TRBD1. Germline V CDR1 and CDR2: SGHTA, FQGNSA. CDR3 length: 14 amino acids. Trimming cost V 1 base and J 5 bases; bases outside gene matches: 2. DNA for the CDR3: TGTGCCAGCAGCTTAGGGGACAGGGGCCACGAGCAGTACTTC. Translating gives CASSLGDRGHEQYF.

The V gene is TRBV5-4, the J gene TRBJ2-2; TRBD1 is a possible D gene (6 bases). The CDR3 runs to 16 residues. Per the germline V gene, CDR1 is SGHNT and CDR2 is YYREEE (reference sequence). Trimming stripped 4 bases from V and 5 bases from J, with 18 bases between. This chain's CDR3 is CASSLNPTGSTGELFF. In DNA, the CDR3 is TGTGCCAGCAGCCTTAACCCGACAGGCTCGACCGGGGAGCTGTTTTTT.

In this sample, this clone turned up a few times. The rearrangement uses TRBV5-1 and TRBJ2-7; unclear D gene. V was clipped by 0 bases and J by 5 bases, with 12 bases between them. This CDR3 region has 14 residues. The germline gives CDR1 SGHRS, CDR2 YFSETQ. CDR3 nucleotide sequence: TGCGCCAGCAGCTTGGGGTACGGTTTAAACGAGCAGTACTTC. Translated, it gives CASSLGYGLNEQYF.